This T cell receptor beta chain comes out of a study of shared clonotypes between healthy human individuals. Overall study: There were three CD4 naive, three CD4 memory, two CD8 naive and one CD8 memory plates per donor. Overall study results and limits: Around 5% of naive CD4 clonotypes were shared across four donors.

This CDR3 contains 13 residues. The V segment lost 3 bases and the J segment 4 bases; nucleotides outside the gene matches: 2. Germline V CDR1 and CDR2: SGHAT, FQNNGV. Assay execution proceeded at the deep level. Several immunoSEQ plates held equal portions of the genomic DNA taken from each subset. TCRdb's table, derived via immunoSEQ multiplex PCR, lists solely in-frame clones and lacks some. Of a few million clones in the sample, 80% to 95% were seen once. Comments on this clone: Its antigen is unidentified.

This clonotype was obtained from a man aged 18 to 29 in good health. Some clones in this sample may be carry-over from other donors' samples. The chain links TRBV11-2 to TRBJ1-2; 7 bases align to TRBD1. Sequencing was done on a sample of naive CD4+ T cells from PBMCs. Noted subset: CD45RA+ positively selected. This chain's CDR3 is CASSLTGSYGYTF. Here the CDR3 DNA reads TGTGCCAGCAGCTTGACAGGGAGCTATGGCTACACCTTC.